This TCR beta chain came from a study of STAT5B mutations in CD4+ large granular lymphocyte leukemia. Overall study findings and caveats: 8/27 top patient clones versus 2/35 control clones were TRBV06-family. Patient CD4-sorted repertoires stayed more clonal than healthy ones after leukemic-clone removal.

The table came from immunoSEQ multiplex PCR; TCRdb's copy has only in-frame clones and leaves some out. The sample comprises 30,000 to 35,000 clones, around four fifths of which are singletons, and roughly 4.4% rests with the top ten. Points on this clone: Its antigen is currently unknown.

V shed 3 bases and J shed 7 bases, with 7 bases lying between them. Germline V gene data show CDR1 as ENHRY and CDR2 as SYGVKD. This CDR3 has 12 amino acids. The sequence was obtained from a human donor in good health. The specimen sequenced was CD4+ T cells from blood buffy coats. V and J are TRBV10-3 and TRBJ1-3, with D possibly TRBD1 on 5 matching bases. The CDR3 spells CAISDRDNTIYF. As DNA, the CDR3 is TGTGCCATCAGTGACAGGGACAACACCATATATTTT.